The 24 T cell receptor beta chains reported below all come from one sample, sequenced in a study of shared clonotypes between healthy human individuals (dated by TCRdb to about 2020). Libraries came from the immunoSEQ multiplex PCR assay. TCRdb mirrors the immuneACCESS table, restricted to in-frame sequences. Some clones are absent from its copies; in checked studies, under half trace to an unresolved V gene, and the reason for the others is unknown. Present in this sample are about 680,000 clones, about 92% of which were seen just once. The ten top clones hold approximately 25% of the sample. CD8 naive samples consisted of CD45RO-negative cells that were positively selected for CCR7, yielding a CD45RA+CCR7+ population without TemRA cells. Input material: naive CD8+ T cells sorted from blood. The label giving this sample's cell subset or site can be read as: CD45RA+CCR7+. These receptors were collected from a man aged 30 to 39 in good health.

The rearrangement links TRBV13 to TRBJ2-4; 7 nucleotides line up with TRBD1. The V segment lost 1 base and the J segment 4 bases; nucleotides outside the gene matches: 1. This CDR3 comprises 14 residues. Germline values: CDR1 PRHDT, CDR2 FYEKMQ (reference sequence). CDR3 protein: CASSLDRGKNIQYF. The DNA for the CDR3 is TGTGCCAGCAGCTTAGACAGGGGAAAAAACATTCAGTACTTC.

The chain recombines TRBV7-9 with TRBJ2-2, with 8 bases matching TRBD1. Germline-derived CDR1 and CDR2 are SEHNR and FQNEAQ (reference sequence). The CDR3 is 14 amino acids. Losses at the gene ends were 6 bases for V and 5 bases for J; bases not matched to a gene: 5. The CDR3 protein is CASSSRGLTGELFF. CDR3 nucleotides: TGTGCCAGCAGTTCCAGGGGGCTGACCGGGGAGCTGTTTTTT.

This rearrangement joins TRBV5-4 to TRBJ2-2; the D gene is possibly TRBD1 (6 bases). This CDR3 has 13 amino acids. The germline gives CDR1 SGHNT, CDR2 YYREEE (reference sequence). V was cut by 4 bases and J by 7 bases, with 11 bases left in between. The CDR3 nucleotides read TGTGCCAGCAGCGAAGAGGGGGTCGGGGAGCTGTTTTTT. The encoded protein is CASSEEGVGELFF. Based on the CDR3 plus reference TRBV5-4 and TRBJ2-2, the full variable domain is ETGVTQSPTHLIKTRGQQVTLRCSSQSGHNTVSWYQQALGQGPQFIFQYYREEENGRGNFPPRFSGLQFPNYSSELNVNALELDDSALYLCASSEEGVGELFFGEGSRLTVL.

V gene TRBV7-9 combines with J gene TRBJ2-7, with 9 bases aligning to TRBD1. Germline V gene sequence: CDR1 SEHNR, CDR2 FQNEAQ (reference sequence). The CDR3 runs 15 residues. After removal of 4 bases from V and 5 bases from J, the junction contained 9 bases not matched to a gene. The CDR3 bases are TGTGCCAGCAGCTACCGGGACAGGGTCTCGGACGAGCAGTACTTC. Translated: CASSYRDRVSDEQYF.

Note on this clone: Other DNA sequences in this specimen translate into the identical CDR3. V gene TRBV27 combines with J gene TRBJ2-1; 7 bases map to TRBD1. The CDR3 sequence is 14 residues long. J lost 0 bases, V lost 10 bases, and 6 bases had no gene match. CDR1 and CDR2 (germline): MNHEY, SMNVEV (reference sequence). The CDR3 nucleotides are TGTGCCACCGGCCGGGACAGCTCCTACAATGAGCAGTTCTTC. This encodes CATGRDSSYNEQFF.

The J gene is TRBJ2-5, the V gene TRBV7-2, with 10 nucleotides matching TRBD2. CDR3 length: 16 residues. J gave up 5 bases and V 5 bases, and 11 bases lay outside the gene matches. Looked up from germline, CDR1 is SGHTA and CDR2 is FQGNSA. CDR3 sequence reads: CASSRGEREGRETQYF. CDR3 nucleotides: TGTGCCAGCAGCCGTGGCGAGCGGGAGGGCCGTGAGACCCAGTACTTC.

This clone showed up just a few times. V gene TRBV7-9 combines with J gene TRBJ2-7; no clear D gene. V was trimmed by 2 bases and J by 6 bases, leaving 8 bases between them. CDR1 and CDR2 (germline): SEHNR, FQNEAQ (reference sequence). The CDR3 has 12 amino acids. The CDR3 nucleotides are TGTGCCAGCAGCTTAAGTTCTGGCGAGCAGTACTTC. Residues: CASSLSSGEQYF. The variable domain in full, with the rest retrieved from reference TRBV7-9 and TRBJ2-7, is DTGVSQNPRHKITKRGQNVTFRCDPISEHNRLYWYRQTLGQGPEFLTYFQNEAQLEKSRLLSDRFSAERPKGSFSTLEIQRTEQGDSAMYLCASSLSSGEQYFGPGTRLTVT.

As to this clone: One junction end disagrees with the germline gene, perhaps due to a read error. V gene TRBV7-7 combines with J gene TRBJ2-1; D is uncertain. Germline-derived CDR1 and CDR2 are SSHAT and FNYEAQ (reference sequence). The CDR3 sequence is 15 residues long. CDR3 in DNA: TGTGCTAGCAGCTACGGAACCGGTCTCAGCAATGAGCAGTTCTTC. It codes for CASSYGTGLSNEQFF.

The chain carries TRBV6-6 and TRBJ1-1; 7 nucleotides match TRBD1. Trimming removed 7 bases from V and 1 base from J; junction bases left unmatched: 6. This CDR3 spans 14 amino acids. Per germline, CDR1 MNHNY and CDR2 SVGAGI (reference sequence). For the CDR3, the DNA is TGTGCCAGCAACCCGGGACAGACGAACACTGAAGCTTTCTTT. Amino acids: CASNPGQTNTEAFF.

V is TRBV25-1 and J is TRBJ2-7; TRBD2 matches at 8 bases. Germline V lookup: CDR1 MGHDK, CDR2 SYGVNS. CDR3 length equals 14 residues. J was trimmed by 2 bases and V by 3 bases; bases with no gene match: 3. DNA for the CDR3: TGTGCCAGCAGTGACCGGGGACTAGCCTACGAGCAGTACTTC. Protein: CASSDRGLAYEQYF.

The gene calls are TRBV29-1 and TRBJ2-7; D ambiguous. The CDR3 covers 15 residues. The V and J ends lost 0 bases and 0 bases respectively, with 12 bases between them. Germline V CDR1 and CDR2: SQVTM, ANQGSEA. CDR3 sequence reads: CSVEDDGSLSYEQYF. The CDR3 region has the DNA TGCAGCGTTGAAGATGACGGTTCCCTCTCCTACGAGCAGTACTTC.

This clone came up once. The CDR3: CATKIGTGSSGSGYTF. Written as DNA, the CDR3 is TGTGCCACCAAAATAGGGACAGGGTCCAGTGGGAGTGGCTACACCTTC. The chain uses TRBV2 and TRBJ1-2, with 9 bases fitting TRBD1. This CDR3 has 16 amino acids. J lost 7 bases, V lost 10 bases, and 19 bases had no gene match. Germline V lookup: CDR1 SNHLY, CDR2 FYNNEI. Drawing the rest from reference TRBV2 and TRBJ1-2, the complete variable domain is EPEVTQTPSHQVTQMGQEVILRCVPISNHLYFYWYRQILGQKVEFLVSFYNNEISEKSEIFDDQFSVERPDGSNFTLKIRSTKLEDSAMYFCATKIGTGSSGSGYTFGSGTRLTVV.

The gene calls are TRBV29-1 and TRBJ2-2, with D perhaps being TRBD1 or TRBD2 (5 bases each). The CDR3 consists of 13 residues. Germline V gives CDR1 SQVTM, CDR2 ANQGSEA. The germline V and J ends were trimmed by 4 bases and 3 bases, with 9 bases remaining between them. DNA of the CDR3: TGCAGCGTTGGGGGGAAGGACACCGGGGAGCTGTTTTTT. Residues: CSVGGKDTGELFF.

This chain joins TRBV15 and TRBJ1-1; D remains unclear. V shed 0 bases and J shed 2 bases, with 10 bases lying between them. This CDR3 has 15 residues. Germline V CDR1 and CDR2: LNHNV, YYDKDF (reference sequence). CDR3 sequence reads: CATSRDDSINTEAFF. CDR3 nucleotides: TGTGCCACCAGCAGAGACGACTCGATCAACACTGAAGCTTTCTTT.

The chain uses TRBV7-9 and TRBJ2-7; 8 positions match TRBD1. The CDR3 is 16 residues long. V shed 6 bases, J shed 3 bases, and the junction held 13 bases outside the gene matches. The germline V gene encodes CDR1 SEHNR and CDR2 FQNEAQ (reference sequence). The CDR3, as DNA: TGTGCCAGCAGTGGACAGGGCGGTCGCTCTAACTACGAGCAGTACTTC. The encoded protein is CASSGQGGRSNYEQYF.

V and J are TRBV6-4 and TRBJ2-5, with 16 bases fitting TRBD2. This CDR3 is built from 17 residues. J gave up 5 bases and V 7 bases, and 10 bases lay outside the gene matches. The germline gives CDR1 MRHNA, CDR2 SNTAGT. In nucleotides, the CDR3 is TGTGCCAGCATTTCACCGGGACTAGCGGGAGGGCGGGAGACCCAGTACTTC. This encodes CASISPGLAGGRETQYF.

V gene TRBV7-9 combines with J gene TRBJ1-2; the D gene is possibly TRBD1 (6 bases). The length of the CDR3 is 16 residues. V shed 3 bases and J shed 2 bases, with 16 bases lying between them. Germline CDR1 is SEHNR and CDR2 is FQNEAQ (reference sequence). This CDR3 is CASSLGGRTLNYGYTF. In DNA form, the CDR3 reads TGTGCCAGCAGCTTGGGGGGGCGCACGTTAAACTATGGCTACACCTTC.

The chain joins TRBV29-1 to TRBJ2-2, with D unclear. V was trimmed by 4 bases and J by 3 bases, leaving 12 bases between them. Germline V gene data show CDR1 as SQVTM and CDR2 as ANQGSEA. This CDR3 comprises 14 residues. This chain's CDR3 is CSVGYPSDTGELFF. Here the CDR3 DNA reads TGCAGCGTTGGGTATCCGTCCGACACCGGGGAGCTGTTTTTT.

The chain carries TRBV10-3 and TRBJ2-2; 7 bases fit TRBD2. The V and J ends lost 4 bases and 4 bases, in that order; junction bases with no gene match: 6. The germline CDR1 and CDR2 sequences are ENHRY and SYGVKD. The CDR3 runs to 15 residues. This CDR3 is CAISGAGDPTGELFF. The CDR3 bases are TGTGCCATCAGTGGGGCGGGAGACCCCACCGGGGAGCTGTTTTTT.

The rearrangement links TRBV11-3 to TRBJ2-3, with D hard to call. Germline V gene sequence: CDR1 SGHNT, CDR2 YENEEA. The germline V and J ends were trimmed by 1 base and 11 bases, with 10 bases remaining between them. This CDR3 is built from 12 residues. CDR3 protein: CASSLGDDEQYF. The CDR3 region has the DNA TGTGCCAGCAGCTTAGGCGACGATGAGCAGTATTTT.

The chain links TRBV6-5 to TRBJ2-1; D is possibly TRBD1 or TRBD2 (5 bases each). CDR1 is MNHEY and CDR2 is SVGAGI in the germline V gene. Trimming stripped 11 bases from V and 0 bases from J, with 11 bases between. CDR3 length: 13 amino acids. The CDR3 loop is CAARGSSYNEQFF. For the CDR3, the DNA is TGTGCCGCGAGGGGTAGCTCCTACAATGAGCAGTTCTTC.

The V call is TRBV28, the J call TRBJ2-3, with 7 bases that match TRBD2. This CDR3 is built from 17 residues. Germline V gives CDR1 MDHEN, CDR2 SYDVKM. The trim removed 4 bases at V and 0 bases at J, leaving 10 bases unmatched. In nucleotides, the CDR3 is TGTGCCAGCAGTTCAAGAACCAGCGGGGCTAGCACAGATACGCAGTATTTT. Translation gives CASSSRTSGASTDTQYF.

A note on this clone: Its ends do not fully match the called genes, so a read error is possible. The rearrangement uses TRBV9 and TRBJ1-2; D is perhaps TRBD1 (5 bases). Germline V lookup: CDR1 SGDLS, CDR2 YYNGEE. This CDR3 contains 14 residues. CDR3 in amino acids: CTSSVDQGSYGYTF. CDR3 in DNA: TGTACCAGCAGCGTAGATCAGGGAAGCTATGGCTACACCTTC.

On this clone: Other DNA sequences of this sample code for an identical CDR3. The rearrangement joins TRBV15 to TRBJ2-1; perhaps TRBD2 as D (5 bases). The CDR3 contains 14 residues. The germline V gene has CDR1 LNHNV and CDR2 YYDKDF (reference sequence). Trimming removed 1 base from V and 4 bases from J, with 8 bases in between. CDR3 sequence: CATSRAGEYNEQFF. The CDR3 DNA reads TGTGCCACCAGCAGAGCCGGGGAATACAATGAGCAGTTCTTC.